This T cell receptor beta chain was obtained from a study of breast tumors, draining lymph nodes, adjacent tissues (dated by TCRdb to between 2015 and 2016). For context, the study as a whole: The study compared TCR beta repertoires across tumor, adjacent nontumor tissue and axillary lymph nodes from breast cancer patients. The study aimed to assess the relationships and possible T-cell exchange between tumor, surrounding tissue and draining lymph node repertoires in human breast cancer. Results and caveats for the whole study, not just this receptor: A scenario in which most tumor T cells derive from the lymph node and then expand within tumor tissue was judged to be consistent with the data. In luminal-like breast cancer, tumor and nontumor tissue repertoires resembled each other significantly more than in basal-like breast cancer. Tumors showed preferential V and J gene usage, and their T-cell repertoire diversity fell below that of lymph nodes yet above that of nontumor tissue. Rather than being directly demonstrated, the conclusion that tumor T cells originate in lymph nodes was presented as consistent with a hypothesis.

Taken from the germline V gene, the CDR1 and CDR2 loops are MDHEN and SYDVKM. V was cut back by 5 bases and J by 2 bases, leaving a gap of 19 bases between them. The CDR3 starts with the cysteine, ends with the phenylalanine, and has 16 residues. CDR3 DNA is the only sequence kept; it has 48 bases, read in frame from the first base. Notes on this clonotype: Its antigen has not been determined. One base away there is no much larger clone; base qualities are not given.

Lymph node samples came from the axillary draining lymph nodes of breast cancer patients. This sample was sequenced with an Illumina HiSeq 2000. Multiplex PCR amplification was used to generate the TCR beta chain libraries. The amplified TCR beta chain products were analyzed by high-throughput sequencing. TCRdb reran the public reads through fastp at Q25 and MiXCR, keeping productive beta chains. Each CDR3 protein gets just one entry, which takes the most common genes and DNA from the rows behind it. Across this sample there are around 140,000 distinct CDR3 sequences, with around 20% seen only once. Of the sample, under 3% is held by the ten largest clones.

The source material was axillary lymph node tissue. The source is a female donor with breast cancer. Some clones in this sample may be carry-over from other donors' samples. The rearrangement combines TRBV28 with TRBJ2-7, with TRBD1 as a weak D call on 6 bases. The DNA reads TGTGCCAGCAGTCCTATCCCCGACAGGCCAGCCTACGAGCAGTACTTC. Its translation reads: CASSPIPDRPAYEQYF.